Ten or more counts support the clone carrying this TCR beta chain. The antigen remains undetermined. These data belong to a study of T cell repertoires in cytomegalovirus infection. Study as a whole: Carrying CMV and the relevant HLA type showed in public TCR beta signatures.

In germline, CDR1 is SGHTA, CDR2 FQGNSA. The CDR3 length is 21 residues. V lost 5 bases and J lost 0; bases outside the gene matches: 19. Notes on the study in general: The ex vivo response showed dominance by HLA-C-restricted CMV-specific TCR beta clonotypes. Cumulative public TCR beta family frequency identified CMV carriers with the relevant HLA.

One entry per CDR3 protein results from TCRdb running MiXCR on the reads. The sample consists of 250,000 or so distinct CDR3 sequences, over 15% of them appearing once. The sequenced material came from CD8+ T cells from PBMCs. This receptor was taken from a human donor in good health (CMV status not recorded). Some clones in this sample may be carry-over from other donors' samples. The chain uses TRBV7-2 and TRBJ2-3; 11 positions agree with TRBD2. Written as DNA, the CDR3 is TGTGCCAGCAGCGCGGAATCTAGCGGGGGGCCCGTACCTTTTAGCACAGATACGCAGTATTTT. Its protein product is CASSAESSGGPVPFSTDTQYF.